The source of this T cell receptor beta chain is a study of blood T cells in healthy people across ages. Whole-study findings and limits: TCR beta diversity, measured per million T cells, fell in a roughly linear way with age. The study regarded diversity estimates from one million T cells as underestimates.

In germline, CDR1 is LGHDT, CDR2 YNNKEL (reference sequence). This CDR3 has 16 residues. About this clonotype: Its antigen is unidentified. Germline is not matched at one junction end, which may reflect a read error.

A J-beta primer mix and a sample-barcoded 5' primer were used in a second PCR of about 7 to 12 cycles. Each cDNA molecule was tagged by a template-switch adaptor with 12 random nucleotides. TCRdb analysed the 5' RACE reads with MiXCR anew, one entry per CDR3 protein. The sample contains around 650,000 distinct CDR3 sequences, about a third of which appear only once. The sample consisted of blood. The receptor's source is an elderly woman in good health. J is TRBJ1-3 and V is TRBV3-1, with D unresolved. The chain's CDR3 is CASGQQMGAAGNTIYF. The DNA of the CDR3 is TGTGCCAGCGGCCAGCAGATGGGAGCGGCTGGAAACACCATATATTTT.